These T cell receptor beta chains were read from a single sample in a study of cytotoxic CD8 clonotypes in ibrutinib-treated CLL. Sequencing used immunoSEQ multiplex PCR; TCRdb keeps in-frame clones, though not all of them. The sample includes roughly 200,000 clones, nearly 80% of them seen just once. Sample: PBMCs, taken after 12 months of ibrutinib treatment. The receptors shown here come from a human donor with chronic lymphocytic leukemia. CDR3s include the opening cysteine and the closing phenylalanine or tryptophan. The order of the fields is clone size, D gene, V gene, J gene, CDR3 protein, CDR3 DNA. A D gene is named only where the DNA matches it firmly. Not all rows give a size; the values are once, few, many and, for expanded clones, a class.

NA	NA	TRBV6-5	TRBJ2-2	CASRDPGGGELFF	TGTGCCAGCAGGGACCCTGGTGGCGGGGAGCTGTTTTTT
few	NA	TRBV19	TRBJ1-1	CASTMDRGGSEAFF	TGTGCCAGCACGATGGATAGGGGCGGGTCTGAAGCTTTCTTT
NA	TRBD2	TRBV4-1	TRBJ2-7	CASSQDPLAASYEQYF	TGCGCCAGCAGCCAAGATCCCCTAGCGGCCTCCTACGAGCAGTACTTC
NA	TRBD1	TRBV5-1	TRBJ1-1	CASSFQGAGGTEAFF	TGCGCCAGCAGCTTTCAGGGGGCTGGTGGTACTGAAGCTTTCTTT
NA	NA	TRBV7-8	TRBJ2-3	CASSLVRRQTSTDTQYF	TGTGCCAGCAGCTTAGTAAGGAGACAGACTAGCACAGATACGCAGTATTTT
NA	NA	TRBV28	TRBJ1-2	CASSLPVSRGYTF	TGTGCCAGCAGTTTACCGGTATCTCGTGGCTACACCTTC
NA	NA	TRBV5-1	TRBJ2-6	CASSLSSGANVLTF	TGCGCCAGCAGCTTAAGTTCTGGGGCCAACGTCCTGACTTTC
NA	NA	TRBV15	TRBJ2-1	CATSRGPPGQYNEQFF	TGTGCCACCAGCAGAGGGCCTCCGGGACAATACAATGAGCAGTTCTTC
NA	NA	TRBV7-2	TRBJ1-1	CASSYPSGFTEAFF	TGTGCCAGCAGCTATCCGTCTGGGTTCACTGAAGCTTTCTTT
NA	NA	TRBV28	TRBJ1-5	CASSLLSGNQPQHF	TGTGCCAGCAGTTTACTAAGTGGGAATCAGCCCCAGCATTTT
NA	TRBD1	TRBV6-1	TRBJ2-3	CASRGTATDTQYF	TGTGCCAGCAGAGGGACAGCTACAGATACGCAGTATTTT
few	NA	TRBV27	TRBJ1-2	CASSYHQQRINGYTF	TGTGCCAGCAGTTACCACCAACAGAGAATAAATGGCTACACCTTC
NA	NA	TRBV5-1	TRBJ1-4	CASSLAGGPREKLFF	TGCGCCAGCAGCTTGGCCGGGGGCCCTAGGGAAAAACTGTTTTTT
NA	NA	TRBV30	TRBJ2-5	CAWSAILSSWETQYF	TGTGCCTGGAGTGCCATTCTAAGTTCTTGGGAGACCCAGTACTTC
NA	NA	TRBV10-2	TRBJ1-5	CASSGQPRDGQPQHF	TGCGCCAGCTCCGGACAGCCCAGGGATGGTCAGCCCCAGCATTTT
NA	TRBD1	TRBV28	TRBJ2-3	CASNSATTGADTQYF	TGTGCCAGCAATTCAGCGACAACAGGGGCAGATACGCAGTATTTT
NA	TRBD2	TRBV7-6	TRBJ2-3	CASSPQAQAGGPNTQYF	TGTGCCAGCAGCCCCCAGGCTCAAGCGGGAGGGCCTAATACGCAGTATTTT
NA	NA	TRBV6-5	TRBJ1-1	CASSSQTDIEAFF	TGTGCCAGCAGTTCCCAGACAGACATTGAAGCTTTCTTT
once	NA	TRBV28	TRBJ1-2	CAASGPPIYGYTF	TGTGCCGCGTCCGGACCGCCCATCTATGGCTACACCTTC
NA	NA	TRBV7-9	TRBJ2-7	CASSLSGEGNEQYF	TGTGCCAGCAGCTTATCCGGCGAGGGGAACGAGCAGTACTTC
NA	NA	TRBV6-1	TRBJ2-1	CASSEVGGGSGEQFF	TGTGCCAGCAGTGAAGTGGGTGGGGGGTCAGGTGAGCAGTTCTTC
few	NA	TRBV5-5	TRBJ1-3	CASSLIHGKNTIYF	TGTGCCAGCAGCTTGATACATGGCAAAAACACCATATATTTT
NA	NA	TRBV5-6	TRBJ1-1	CASSFGPPAYGTEAFF	TGTGCCAGCAGCTTTGGACCGCCGGCGTACGGCACTGAAGCTTTCTTT
NA	TRBD2	TRBV10-3	TRBJ2-2	CAIRIYDGTSGSPGGELFF	TGTGCCATCAGAATTTATGATGGGACTAGCGGGAGTCCTGGCGGGGAGCTGTTTTTT
NA	NA	TRBV12-5	TRBJ1-5	CASGLDSGTRNQPQHF	TGTGCTAGTGGTTTGGACTCCGGGACAAGAAATCAGCCCCAGCATTTT
NA	TRBD1	TRBV7-9	TRBJ1-4	CASSSGQGMGEKLFF	TGTGCCAGCAGCTCCGGACAGGGGATGGGCGAAAAACTGTTTTTT
NA	NA	TRBV11-2	TRBJ2-1	CASSSRVGNEQFF	TGTGCCAGCAGCTCCAGGGTAGGCAATGAGCAGTTCTTC
NA	TRBD1	TRBV6-5	TRBJ2-3	CASSYYRGGTDAQYF	TGTGCCAGCAGTTACTACAGGGGTGGGACAGATGCGCAGTATTTT
NA	TRBD1	TRBV28	TRBJ1-3	CASSTDRGTIYF	TGTGCCAGCAGTACCGACAGGGGCACCATATATTTT
once	TRBD1	TRBV28	TRBJ2-7	CASIPQTGGSYEQYF	TGTGCCAGCATTCCCCAGACAGGGGGTTCCTACGAGCAGTACTTC
once	TRBD1	TRBV27	TRBJ1-1	CASSSPGQLNTEAFF	TGTGCCAGCAGTTCCCCGGGACAGCTGAACACTGAAGCTTTCTTT
NA	NA	TRBV30	TRBJ2-7	CAWSTGAYEQYF	TGTGCCTGGAGTACCGGCGCCTACGAGCAGTACTTC
NA	NA	TRBV6-5	TRBJ1-4	CASSYSGQGREKLFF	TGTGCCAGCAGTTACTCAGGGCAGGGACGGGAAAAACTGTTTTTT
NA	NA	TRBV15	TRBJ1-2	CATSRDLRGGSYGYTF	TGTGCCACCAGCAGAGATCTCAGGGGAGGTAGCTATGGCTACACCTTC
few	NA	TRBV23-1	TRBJ2-6	CASSQSEVPSSGANVLTF	TGCGCCAGCAGTCAATCGGAAGTTCCAAGCTCTGGGGCCAACGTCCTGACTTTC